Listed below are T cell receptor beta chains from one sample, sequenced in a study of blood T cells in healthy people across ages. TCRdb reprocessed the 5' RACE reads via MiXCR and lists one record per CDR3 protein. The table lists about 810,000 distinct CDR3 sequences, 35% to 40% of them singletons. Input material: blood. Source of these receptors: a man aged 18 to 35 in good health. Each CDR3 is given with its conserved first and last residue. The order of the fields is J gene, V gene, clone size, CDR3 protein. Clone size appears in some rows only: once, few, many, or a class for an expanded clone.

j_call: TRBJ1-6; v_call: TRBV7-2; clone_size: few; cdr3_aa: CASSLRPGGGLSPLHF
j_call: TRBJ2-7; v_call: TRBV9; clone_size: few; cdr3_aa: CASSVEDGPSYEQYF
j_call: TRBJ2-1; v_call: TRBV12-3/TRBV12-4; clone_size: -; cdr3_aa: CASSLTGGRHNEQFF
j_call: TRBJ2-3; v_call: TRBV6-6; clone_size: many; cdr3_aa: CASSKMTSYDTQYF
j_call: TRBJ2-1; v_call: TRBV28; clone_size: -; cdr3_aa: CASSFPQPLALQFF
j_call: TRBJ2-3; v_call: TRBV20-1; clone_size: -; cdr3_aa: CSAPATSGGATDTQYF
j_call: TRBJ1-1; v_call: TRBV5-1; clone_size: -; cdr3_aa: CASSLEARGDTEAFF
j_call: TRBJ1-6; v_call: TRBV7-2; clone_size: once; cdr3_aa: CASSPWGDSSYNSPLHF
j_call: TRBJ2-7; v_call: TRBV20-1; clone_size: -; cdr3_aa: CSASQGAGGYEQYF
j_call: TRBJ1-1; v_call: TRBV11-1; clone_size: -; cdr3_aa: CASSIRAGVNTEAFF
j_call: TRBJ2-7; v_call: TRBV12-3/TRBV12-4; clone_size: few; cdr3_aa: CASSYDRDTGNEQYF
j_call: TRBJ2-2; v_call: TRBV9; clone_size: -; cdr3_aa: CASSPRQGADNGELFF
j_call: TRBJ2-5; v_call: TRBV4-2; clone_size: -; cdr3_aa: CASSLTASGGQETQYF
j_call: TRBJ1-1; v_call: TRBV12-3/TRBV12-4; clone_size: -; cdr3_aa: CASSFPAGASNTEAFF
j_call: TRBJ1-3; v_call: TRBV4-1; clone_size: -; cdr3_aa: CASSQDHFLNTIYF
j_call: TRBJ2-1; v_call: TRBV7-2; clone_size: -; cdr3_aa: CASSPRGTSGALRQFF
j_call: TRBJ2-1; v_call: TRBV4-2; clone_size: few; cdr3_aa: CASSPGTPAYNEQFF
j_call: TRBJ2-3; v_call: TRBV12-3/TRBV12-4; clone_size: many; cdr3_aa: CASRDNRAVTSTDTQYF
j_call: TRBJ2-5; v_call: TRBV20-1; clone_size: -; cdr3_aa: CSAQWAGLREQYF